Given below is one T cell receptor beta chain in context. Its cognate antigen has yet to be identified. Base-call qualities are not available, and no considerably larger clone is one nucleotide away. Collaborating institutions collected whole blood in K2EDTA tubes following their own protocols. For TCRbeta analysis, collaborators shipped samples as frozen whole blood, isolated PBMCs, or DNA extracted from either of those sample types. The CDR3 numbers 14 residues from cysteine through phenylalanine. The kept DNA is CDR3 alone, 42 bases in frame from the first base. This entry is derived from a study of blood T cell repertoires in COVID-19 (TCRdb year 2020). The study in broad terms: Collaborator samples came from the United States, Italy and Spain and covered acute and convalescent phases of COVID-19. The prospective study material was composed of cDNA or gDNA derived from T cells, B-cell-depleted T cells, or PBMCs. Deeply sampled blood TCRbeta repertoires from subjects exposed to, actively infected with, or recovered from COVID-19 were included in the dataset. A freely available public database, intended as a resource for researchers studying the immune response to SARS-CoV-2, is where the repertoires were released. The samples were drawn from the first 160 participants of the ongoing ImmuneRACE study and from 1,254 subjects provided by 6 global collaborators. A de-identified subject ID, COVID-19 status, age in years and sex were almost always included in the sample metadata. HLA class I and class II types, where available, came from metadata supplied by the sample provider rather than from assay-based typing.

TCRbeta CDR3 regions were amplified from genomic DNA using the immunoSEQ Assay, a bias-controlled multiplex PCR. Per the authors' processing: Within the assay, amplification of reference gene primers was used to estimate how many nucleated cells each sample contained. To quantify the absolute abundance of each unique TCRbeta CDR3 rearrangement, sequence reads were collapsed and filtered. For each sample, productive Simpson clonality was calculated by taking the square root of Simpson's diversity index across productive rearrangements. Held by TCRdb, this immuneACCESS table contains in-frame sequences only and omits some clones. Under half of the omission traces to an unresolved V gene where checked; the cause of the rest is unknown. Clonal size and the V and J genes are those of that table, whereas D and trimming came from the DNA. This sample lists roughly 290,000 clones; 75% to 90% were detected once. Approximately 13% of the sample is taken by the ten largest.

The study at large found these results: Clinical and demographic metadata were provided uncurated, with the amount varying by source and participant.

The specimen was peripheral blood. This TCR derives from a woman aged 55-75 years with acute or convalescent COVID-19. This receptor chain uses TRBV21-1 and TRBJ1-6; the DNA was not used to check the table's D call, TRBD1. TRBV21-1 is a known pseudogene. The CDR3 in this case is CASSKLRQGSPLHF. The DNA sequence reads TGTGCCAGCAGCAAATTACGCCAGGGCTCACCCCTCCACTTT.